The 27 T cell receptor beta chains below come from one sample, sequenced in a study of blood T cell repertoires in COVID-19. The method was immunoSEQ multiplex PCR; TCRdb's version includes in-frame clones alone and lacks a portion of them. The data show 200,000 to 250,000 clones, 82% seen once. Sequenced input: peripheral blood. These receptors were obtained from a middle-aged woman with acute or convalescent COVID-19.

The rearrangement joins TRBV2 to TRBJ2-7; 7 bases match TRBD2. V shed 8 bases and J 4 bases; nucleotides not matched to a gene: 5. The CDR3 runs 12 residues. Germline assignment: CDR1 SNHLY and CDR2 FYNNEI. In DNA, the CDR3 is TGTGCCAGCCGTTCGGGGGGTTACGAGCAGTACTTC. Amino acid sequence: CASRSGGYEQYF. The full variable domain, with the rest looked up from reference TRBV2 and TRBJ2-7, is EPEVTQTPSHQVTQMGQEVILRCVPISNHLYFYWYRQILGQKVEFLVSFYNNEISEKSEIFDDQFSVERPDGSNFTLKIRSTKLEDSAMYFCASRSGGYEQYFGPGTRLTVT.

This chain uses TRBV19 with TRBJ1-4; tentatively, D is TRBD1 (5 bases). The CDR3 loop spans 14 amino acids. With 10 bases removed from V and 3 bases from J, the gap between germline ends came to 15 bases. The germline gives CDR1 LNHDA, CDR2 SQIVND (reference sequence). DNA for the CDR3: TGTGCCACTACCGGGGGTTACGCTAATGAAAAACTGTTTTTT. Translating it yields CATTGGYANEKLFF.

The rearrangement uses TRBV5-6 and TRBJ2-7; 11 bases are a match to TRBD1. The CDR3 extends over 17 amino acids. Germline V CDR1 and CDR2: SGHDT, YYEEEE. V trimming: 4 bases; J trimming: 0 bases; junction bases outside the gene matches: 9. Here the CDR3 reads CASSPSGQGATSYEQYF. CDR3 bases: TGTGCCAGCAGCCCATCCGGACAGGGGGCCACCTCCTACGAGCAGTACTTC.

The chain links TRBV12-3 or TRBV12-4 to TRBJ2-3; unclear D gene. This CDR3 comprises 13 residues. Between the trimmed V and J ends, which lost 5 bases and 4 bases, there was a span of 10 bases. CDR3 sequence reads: CASSLLAADTQYF. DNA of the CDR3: TGTGCCAGCAGTCTTCTGGCCGCAGATACGCAGTATTTT.

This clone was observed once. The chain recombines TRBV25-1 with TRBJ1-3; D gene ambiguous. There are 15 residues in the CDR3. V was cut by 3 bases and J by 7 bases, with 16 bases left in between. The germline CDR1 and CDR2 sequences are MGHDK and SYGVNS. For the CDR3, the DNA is TGTGCCAGCAGTGATCTCGGGGATTTGGGGAACACCATATATTTT. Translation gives CASSDLGDLGNTIYF.

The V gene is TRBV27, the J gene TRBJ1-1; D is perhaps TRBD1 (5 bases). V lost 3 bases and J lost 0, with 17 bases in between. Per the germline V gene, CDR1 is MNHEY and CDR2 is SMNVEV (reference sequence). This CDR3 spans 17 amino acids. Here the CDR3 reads CASSFRQGRGMNTEAFF. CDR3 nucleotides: TGTGCCAGCAGTTTTCGGCAGGGAAGGGGCATGAACACTGAAGCTTTCTTT.

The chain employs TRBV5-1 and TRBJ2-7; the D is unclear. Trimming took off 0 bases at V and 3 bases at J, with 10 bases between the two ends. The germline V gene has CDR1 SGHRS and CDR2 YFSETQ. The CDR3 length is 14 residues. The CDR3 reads CASSLELLGYEQYF. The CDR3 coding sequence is TGCGCCAGCAGCTTGGAACTCCTAGGCTACGAGCAGTACTTC.

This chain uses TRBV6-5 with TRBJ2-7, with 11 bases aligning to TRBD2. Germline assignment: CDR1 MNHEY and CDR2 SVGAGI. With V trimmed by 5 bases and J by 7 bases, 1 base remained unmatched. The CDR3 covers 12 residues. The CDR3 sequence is CASSRLAGEQYF. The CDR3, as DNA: TGTGCCAGCAGTCGACTAGCGGGAGAGCAGTACTTC.

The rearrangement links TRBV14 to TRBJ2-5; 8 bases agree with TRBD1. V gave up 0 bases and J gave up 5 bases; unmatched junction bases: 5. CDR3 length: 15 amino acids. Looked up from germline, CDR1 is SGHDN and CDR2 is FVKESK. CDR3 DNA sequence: TGTGCCAGCAGCCAAGAAGCAGGGGGCTGGGAGACCCAGTACTTC. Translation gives CASSQEAGGWETQYF. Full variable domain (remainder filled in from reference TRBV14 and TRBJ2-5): EAGVTQFPSHSVIEKGQTVTLRCDPISGHDNLYWYRRVMGKEIKFLLHFVKESKQDESGMPNNRFLAERTGGTYSTLKVQPAELEDSGVYFCASSQEAGGWETQYFGPGTRLLVL.

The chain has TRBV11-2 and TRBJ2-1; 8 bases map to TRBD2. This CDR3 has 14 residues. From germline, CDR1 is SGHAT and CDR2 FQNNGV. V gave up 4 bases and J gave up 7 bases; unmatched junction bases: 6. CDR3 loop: CASSSHRGGNEQFF. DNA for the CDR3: TGTGCCAGCAGCTCCCACCGGGGGGGGAATGAGCAGTTCTTC.

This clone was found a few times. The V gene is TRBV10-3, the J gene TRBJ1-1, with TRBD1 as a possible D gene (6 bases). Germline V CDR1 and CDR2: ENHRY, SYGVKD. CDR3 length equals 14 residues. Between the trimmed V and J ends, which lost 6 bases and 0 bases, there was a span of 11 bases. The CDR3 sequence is CAIRGQNMNTEAFF. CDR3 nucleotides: TGTGCCATCAGAGGACAGAACATGAACACTGAAGCTTTCTTT.

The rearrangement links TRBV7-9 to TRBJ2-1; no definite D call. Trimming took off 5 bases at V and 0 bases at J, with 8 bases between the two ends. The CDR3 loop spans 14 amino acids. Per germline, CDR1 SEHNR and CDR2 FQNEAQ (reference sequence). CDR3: CASSLSISYNEQFF. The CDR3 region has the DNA TGTGCCAGCAGCCTATCCATCTCCTACAATGAGCAGTTCTTC.

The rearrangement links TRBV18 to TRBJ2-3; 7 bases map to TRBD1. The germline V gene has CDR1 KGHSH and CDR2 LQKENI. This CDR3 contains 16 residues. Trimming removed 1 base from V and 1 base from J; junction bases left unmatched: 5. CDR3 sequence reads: CASSPRTGGGTDTQYF. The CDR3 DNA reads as TGTGCCAGCTCACCACGGACAGGTGGGGGCACAGATACGCAGTATTTT.

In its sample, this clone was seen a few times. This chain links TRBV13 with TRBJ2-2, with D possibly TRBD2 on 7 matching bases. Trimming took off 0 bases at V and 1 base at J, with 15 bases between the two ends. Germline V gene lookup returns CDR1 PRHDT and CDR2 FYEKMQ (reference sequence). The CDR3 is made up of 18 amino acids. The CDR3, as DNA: TGTGCCAGCAGCTTAGGCCGGGGGGCCGGTGGGAACACCGGGGAGCTGTTTTTT. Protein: CASSLGRGAGGNTGELFF.

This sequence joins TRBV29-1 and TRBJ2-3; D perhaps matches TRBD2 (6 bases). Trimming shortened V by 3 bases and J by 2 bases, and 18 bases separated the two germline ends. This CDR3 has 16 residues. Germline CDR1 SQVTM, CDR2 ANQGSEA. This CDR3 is CSVESPKTRVTDTQYF. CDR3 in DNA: TGCAGCGTTGAGTCCCCCAAGACTAGAGTCACAGATACGCAGTATTTT.

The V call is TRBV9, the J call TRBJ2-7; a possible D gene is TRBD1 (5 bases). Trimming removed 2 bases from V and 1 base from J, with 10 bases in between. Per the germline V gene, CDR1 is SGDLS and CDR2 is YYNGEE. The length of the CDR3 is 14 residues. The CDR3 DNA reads TGTGCCAGCAGCGTGGACATTCTGTCCTACGAGCAGTACTTC. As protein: CASSVDILSYEQYF.

The CDR3 spells CASGRQGTNYGYTF. The CDR3 nucleotides read TGTGCCAGCGGAAGACAGGGGACTAACTATGGCTACACCTTC. V gene TRBV27 combines with J gene TRBJ1-2; 8 bases are shared with TRBD1. V lost 8 bases and J lost 0; bases outside the gene matches: 5. From germline, CDR1 is MNHEY and CDR2 SMNVEV (reference sequence). The CDR3 is 14 amino acids.

The CDR3 protein is CASSPGGSGNTIYF. The CDR3 region has the DNA TGTGCCAGCAGCCCAGGGGGCTCTGGAAACACCATATATTTT. The rearrangement joins TRBV7-2 to TRBJ1-3; 7 bases fit TRBD1. V shed 5 bases, J shed 0 bases, and the junction held 1 base outside the gene matches. Germline CDR1 and CDR2: SGHTA and FQGNSA. This CDR3 contains 14 residues.

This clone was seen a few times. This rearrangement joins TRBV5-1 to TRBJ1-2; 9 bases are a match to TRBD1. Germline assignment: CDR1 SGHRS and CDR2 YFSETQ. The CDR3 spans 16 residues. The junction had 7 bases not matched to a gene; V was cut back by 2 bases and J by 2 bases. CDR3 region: CASSFPGQGLNYGYTF. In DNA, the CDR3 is TGCGCCAGCAGCTTCCCGGGACAGGGATTAAACTATGGCTACACCTTC.

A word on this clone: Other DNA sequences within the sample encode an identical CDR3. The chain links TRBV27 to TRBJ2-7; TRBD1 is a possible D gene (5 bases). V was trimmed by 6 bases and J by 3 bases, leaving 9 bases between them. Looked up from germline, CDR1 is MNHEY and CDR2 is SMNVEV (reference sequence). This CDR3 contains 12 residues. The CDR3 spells CASSFTGYEQYF. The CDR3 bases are TGTGCCAGCAGCTTCACAGGCTACGAGCAGTACTTC.

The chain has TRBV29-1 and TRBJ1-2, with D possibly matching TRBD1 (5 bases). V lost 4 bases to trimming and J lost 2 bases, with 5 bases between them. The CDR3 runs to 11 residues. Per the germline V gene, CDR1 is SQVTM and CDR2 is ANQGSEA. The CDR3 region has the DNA TGCAGCGTTGCAGGGAACTATGGCTACACCTTC. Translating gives CSVAGNYGYTF.

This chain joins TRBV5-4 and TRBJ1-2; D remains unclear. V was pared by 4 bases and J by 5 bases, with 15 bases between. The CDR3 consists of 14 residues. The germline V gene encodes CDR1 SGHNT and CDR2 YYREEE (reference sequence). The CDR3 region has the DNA TGTGCCAGCAGCCCGCGAGACGGGGAGTATGGCTACACCTTC. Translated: CASSPRDGEYGYTF.

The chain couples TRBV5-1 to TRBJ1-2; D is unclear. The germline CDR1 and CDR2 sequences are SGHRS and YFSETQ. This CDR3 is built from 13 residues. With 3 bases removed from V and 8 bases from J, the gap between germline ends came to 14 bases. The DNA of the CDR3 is TGCGCCAGCAGCTCTCTCGGGGTGGGAGGCTACACCTTC. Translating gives CASSSLGVGGYTF.

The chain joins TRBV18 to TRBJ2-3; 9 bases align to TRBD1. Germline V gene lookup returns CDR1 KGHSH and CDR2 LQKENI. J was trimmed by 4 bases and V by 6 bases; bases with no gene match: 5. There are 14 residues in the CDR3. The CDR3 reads CASSDRGVADTQYF. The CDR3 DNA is TGTGCCAGCTCGGACAGGGGAGTCGCAGATACGCAGTATTTT. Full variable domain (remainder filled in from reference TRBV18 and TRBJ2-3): NAGVMQNPRHLVRRRGQEARLRCSPMKGHSHVYWYRQLPEEGLKFMVYLQKENIIDESGMPKERFSAEFPKEGPSILRIQQVVRGDSAAYFCASSDRGVADTQYFGPGTRLTVL.

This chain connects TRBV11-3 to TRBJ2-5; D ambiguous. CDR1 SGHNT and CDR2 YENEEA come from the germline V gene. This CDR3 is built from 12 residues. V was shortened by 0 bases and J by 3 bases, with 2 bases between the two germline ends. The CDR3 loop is CASSLDEETQYF. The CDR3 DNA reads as TGTGCCAGCAGCTTAGACGAAGAGACCCAGTACTTC.

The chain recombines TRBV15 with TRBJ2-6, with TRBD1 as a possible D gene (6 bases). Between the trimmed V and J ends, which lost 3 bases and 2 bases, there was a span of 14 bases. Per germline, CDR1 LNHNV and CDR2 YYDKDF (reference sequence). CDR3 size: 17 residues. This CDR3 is CATSRNRVETGANVLTF. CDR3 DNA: TGTGCCACCAGCAGGAACAGGGTTGAAACTGGGGCCAACGTCCTGACTTTC.

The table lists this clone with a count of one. The CDR3 region has the DNA TGTGCCAGCATCCCTTCAGCGGGGGGGCCCGATGAGCAGTTCTTC. It yields the protein CASIPSAGGPDEQFF. This chain connects TRBV11-2 to TRBJ2-1; 10 bases align to TRBD2. The CDR3 runs 15 residues. Germline CDR1 is SGHAT and CDR2 is FQNNGV. Unmatched junction bases numbered 11, after V lost 7 bases and J lost 8 bases.